The count of the clone carrying this T cell receptor beta chain is one. The data belong to a study of blood T cell repertoires in COVID-19. Study details: Donors in the United States, Italy and Spain gave samples during acute or convalescent COVID-19.

Per the authors' pipeline: It was from reference gene primer amplification that nucleated cell counts were estimated. Data came from immunoSEQ multiplex PCR; TCRdb stores just in-frame clones and leaves some out. That table gives V, J and clone size, and the DNA gave D and trimming. The repertoire includes about 84,000 clones, less than 85% of them detected once, and around 7% sits in the top ten. The CDR3 spans 14 residues. With 7 bases removed from V and 7 bases from J, the gap between germline ends came to 18 bases. Per germline, CDR1 MNHEY and CDR2 SVGAGI. The sequenced sample consisted of peripheral blood. The chain is built from TRBV6-5 and TRBJ2-3, with a weak D call TRBD2 (6 bases). The sequence derives from a man aged 70 or older with acute or convalescent COVID-19. The CDR3, as DNA: TGTGCCAGCATCGGGCAGGGACTCTTGAATACGCAGTATTTT. This codes for CASIGQGLLNTQYF.